This T cell receptor beta chain appears in the sequencing data of a study of T-cell memory formation after mild COVID-19. In the study overall: Clusters of TCRs were largely donor specific. Study-level results: Later expanders leaned CD4+, whereas day 15 to 85 contracting clones were balanced CD4/CD8.

CDR3 length: 15 amino acids. Looked up from germline, CDR1 is LNHDA and CDR2 is SQIVND (reference sequence). The V end was cut by 2 bases, the J end by 4 bases, with 12 bases between. One entry per CDR3 protein, called by TCRdb with MiXCR from the 5' RACE reads. The profile covers a few hundred thousand distinct CDR3 sequences, with 25% to 30% appearing a single time and roughly 14% taken by the ten largest. Of note for this clonotype: Antigen specificity is unknown.

The chain recombines TRBV19 with TRBJ2-1; D might be TRBD1 (7 bases). The sequencing sample was made of PBMCs or a T cell subset sorted from them (not recorded which). The receptor was isolated from an adult woman who had mild COVID-19 (a few samples of this study predate the infection). Cell type and time point are not known. The CDR3 loop reads CASSISQGGYNEQFF. The CDR3 DNA sequence: TGTGCCAGTAGTATAAGCCAGGGGGGATACAATGAGCAGTTCTTC.